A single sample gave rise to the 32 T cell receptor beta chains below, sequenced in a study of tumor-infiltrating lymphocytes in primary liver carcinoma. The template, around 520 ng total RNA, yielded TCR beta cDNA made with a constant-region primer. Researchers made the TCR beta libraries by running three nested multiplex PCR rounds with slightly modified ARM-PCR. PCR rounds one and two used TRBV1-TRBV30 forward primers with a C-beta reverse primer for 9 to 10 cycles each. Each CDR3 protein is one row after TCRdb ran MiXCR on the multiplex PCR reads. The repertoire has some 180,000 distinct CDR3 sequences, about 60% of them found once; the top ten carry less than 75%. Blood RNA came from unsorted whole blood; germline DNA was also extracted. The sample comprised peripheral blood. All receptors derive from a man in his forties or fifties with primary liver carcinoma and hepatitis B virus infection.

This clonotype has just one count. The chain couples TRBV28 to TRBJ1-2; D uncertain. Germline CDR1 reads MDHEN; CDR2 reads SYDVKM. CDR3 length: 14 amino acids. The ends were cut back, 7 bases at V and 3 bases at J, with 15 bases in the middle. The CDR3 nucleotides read TGTGCCAGCACCTATTCCCCATTGGACTATGGCTACACCTTC. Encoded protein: CASTYSPLDYGYTF.

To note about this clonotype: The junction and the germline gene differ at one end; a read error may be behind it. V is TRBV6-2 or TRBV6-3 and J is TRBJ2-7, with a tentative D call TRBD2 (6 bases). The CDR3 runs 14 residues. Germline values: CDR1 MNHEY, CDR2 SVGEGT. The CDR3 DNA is TGTGCCAGCAGTTTGGAGGGCGGCACCGACGAACAGTACTTC. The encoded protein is CASSLEGGTDEQYF.

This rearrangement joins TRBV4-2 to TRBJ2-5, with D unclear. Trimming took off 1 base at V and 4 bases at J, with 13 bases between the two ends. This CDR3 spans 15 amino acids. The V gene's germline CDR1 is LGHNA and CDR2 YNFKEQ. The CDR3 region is CASSQVEQRGETQYF. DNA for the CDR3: TGTGCCAGCAGCCAAGTGGAGCAGCGTGGAGAGACCCAGTACTTC.

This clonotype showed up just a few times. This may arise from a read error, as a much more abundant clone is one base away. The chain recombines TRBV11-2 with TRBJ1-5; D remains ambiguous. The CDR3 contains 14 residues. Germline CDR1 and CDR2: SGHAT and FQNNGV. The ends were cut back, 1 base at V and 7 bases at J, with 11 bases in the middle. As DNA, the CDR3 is TGTGCCAGCAGCTTAGGGACGGGAGACCAGCCCCAGCATTTT. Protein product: CASSLGTGDQPQHF.

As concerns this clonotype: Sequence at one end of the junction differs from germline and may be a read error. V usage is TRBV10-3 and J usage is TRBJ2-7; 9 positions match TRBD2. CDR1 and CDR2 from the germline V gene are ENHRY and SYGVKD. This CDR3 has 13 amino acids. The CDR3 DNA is TGTGCCATCATGCGGGAGGGAGACTACAAGCAGTACTTC. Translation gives CAIMREGDYKQYF.

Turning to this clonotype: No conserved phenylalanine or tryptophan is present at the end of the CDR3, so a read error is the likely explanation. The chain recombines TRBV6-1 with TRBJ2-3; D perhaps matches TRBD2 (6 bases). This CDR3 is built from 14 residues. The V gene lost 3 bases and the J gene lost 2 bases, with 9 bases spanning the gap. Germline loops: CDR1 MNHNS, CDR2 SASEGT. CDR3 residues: CASSESGYTDTQYL. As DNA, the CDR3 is TGTGCCAGCAGTGAGAGCGGGTACACAGATACGCAGTATCTT.

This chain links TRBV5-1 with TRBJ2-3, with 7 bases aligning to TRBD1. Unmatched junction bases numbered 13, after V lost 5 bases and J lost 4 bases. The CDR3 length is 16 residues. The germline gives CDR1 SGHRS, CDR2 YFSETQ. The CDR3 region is CASRPGTVTAADTQYF. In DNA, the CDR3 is TGCGCCAGCAGACCCGGGACAGTTACTGCAGCAGATACGCAGTATTTT.

The CDR3 DNA is TGTGCCAGCAGTTGGAAAGCGGGACCTCACAATGAGCAGTTCTTC. This encodes CASSWKAGPHNEQFF. This chain connects TRBV6-2 or TRBV6-3 to TRBJ2-1, with 7 bases that match TRBD2. There are 15 residues in the CDR3. Trimming took 4 bases from V and 5 from J; bases not matched to a gene: 8. Germline loops: CDR1 MNHEY, CDR2 SVGEGT.

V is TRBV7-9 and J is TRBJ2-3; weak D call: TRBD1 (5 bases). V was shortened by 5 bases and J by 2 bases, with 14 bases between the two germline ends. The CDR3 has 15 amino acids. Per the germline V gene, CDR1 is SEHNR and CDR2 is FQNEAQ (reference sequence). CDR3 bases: TGTGCCAGCAGCCTAAAAGGGGCGGCCACAGATACGCAGTATTTT. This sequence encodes CASSLKGAATDTQYF.

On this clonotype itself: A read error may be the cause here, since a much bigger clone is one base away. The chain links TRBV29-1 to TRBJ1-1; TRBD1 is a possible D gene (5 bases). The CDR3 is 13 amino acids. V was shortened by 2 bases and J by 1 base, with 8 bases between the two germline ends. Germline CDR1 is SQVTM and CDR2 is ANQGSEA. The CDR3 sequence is CSVECGANTEAFF. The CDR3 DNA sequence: TGCAGCGTTGAATGCGGGGCGAACACTGAAGCTTTCTTT.

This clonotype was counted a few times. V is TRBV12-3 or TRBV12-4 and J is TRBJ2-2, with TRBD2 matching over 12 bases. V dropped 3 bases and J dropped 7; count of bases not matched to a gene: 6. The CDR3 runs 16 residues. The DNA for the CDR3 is TGTGCCAGCAGTTTTCTAGCGGGAGGGTTCTTCGGGGAGCTGTTTTTT. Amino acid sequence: CASSFLAGGFFGELFF.

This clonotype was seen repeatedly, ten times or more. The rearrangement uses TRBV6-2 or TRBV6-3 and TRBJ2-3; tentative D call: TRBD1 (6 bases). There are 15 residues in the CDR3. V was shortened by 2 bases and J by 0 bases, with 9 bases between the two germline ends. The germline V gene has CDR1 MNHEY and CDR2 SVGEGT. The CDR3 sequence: CASSYRDTSTDTQYF. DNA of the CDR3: TGTGCCAGCAGTTACCGGGACACTAGCACAGATACGCAGTATTTT.

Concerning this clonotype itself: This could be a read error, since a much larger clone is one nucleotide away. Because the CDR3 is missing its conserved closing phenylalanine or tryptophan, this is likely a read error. Here the CDR3 reads CASARDIQETQYL. The CDR3 DNA sequence: TGTGCCAGTGCCCGGGACATCCAAGAGACCCAGTACCTC. The chain links TRBV6-6 to TRBJ2-5; tentatively, D is TRBD1 (6 bases). V was cut by 9 bases and J by 1 base, with 12 bases left in between. The CDR3 extends over 13 amino acids. The germline CDR1 and CDR2 sequences are MNHNY and SVGAGI (reference sequence).

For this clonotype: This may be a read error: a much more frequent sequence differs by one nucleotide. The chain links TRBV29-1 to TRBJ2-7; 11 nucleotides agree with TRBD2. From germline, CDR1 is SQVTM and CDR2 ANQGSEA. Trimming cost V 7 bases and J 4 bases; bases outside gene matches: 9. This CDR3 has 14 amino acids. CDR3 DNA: TGCAGCGCTGCCCCGACTAGCGGGGAATACGAGCAGTACTTC. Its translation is CSAAPTSGEYEQYF.

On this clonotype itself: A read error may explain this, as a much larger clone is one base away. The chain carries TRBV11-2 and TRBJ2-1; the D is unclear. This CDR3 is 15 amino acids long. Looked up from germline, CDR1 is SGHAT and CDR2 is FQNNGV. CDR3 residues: CASCLPLGSYNEQFF. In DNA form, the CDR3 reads TGTGCCAGCTGCTTACCACTTGGGTCCTACAATGAGCAGTTCTTC.

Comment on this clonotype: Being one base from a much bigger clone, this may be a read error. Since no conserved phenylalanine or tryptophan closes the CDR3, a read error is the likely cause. CDR3 loop: CASSLDLGGWAEAFL. The CDR3 DNA reads as TGTGCCAGCAGCTTAGATTTAGGGGGTTGGGCTGAAGCTTTCCTT. The chain joins TRBV11-2 to TRBJ1-1; D is perhaps TRBD1 (6 bases). Per the germline V gene, CDR1 is SGHAT and CDR2 is FQNNGV. The CDR3 covers 15 residues. Deletions cut 0 bases from V and 6 bases from J, with 14 bases between.

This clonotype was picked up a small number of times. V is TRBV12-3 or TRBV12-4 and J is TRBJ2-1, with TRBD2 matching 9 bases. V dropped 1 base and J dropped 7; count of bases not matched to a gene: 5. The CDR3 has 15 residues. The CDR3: CASSLVASGVNEQFF. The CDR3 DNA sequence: TGTGCCAGCAGTTTAGTGGCTAGCGGGGTAAATGAGCAGTTCTTC.

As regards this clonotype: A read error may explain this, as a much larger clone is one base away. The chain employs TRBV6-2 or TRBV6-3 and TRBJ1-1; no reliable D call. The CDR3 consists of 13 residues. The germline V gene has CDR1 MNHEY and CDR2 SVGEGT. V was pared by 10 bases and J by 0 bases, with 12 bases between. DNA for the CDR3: TGTGCCAACAAGCCGGAATTGAACACTGAAGCTTTCTTT. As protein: CANKPELNTEAFF.

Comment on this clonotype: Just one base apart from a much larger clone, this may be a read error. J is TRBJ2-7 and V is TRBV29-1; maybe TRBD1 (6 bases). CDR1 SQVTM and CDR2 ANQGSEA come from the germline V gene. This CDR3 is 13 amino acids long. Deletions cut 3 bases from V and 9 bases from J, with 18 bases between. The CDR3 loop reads CSVDPVQGKGQYF. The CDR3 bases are TGCAGCGTTGATCCCGTACAGGGTAAGGGGCAGTACTTC.

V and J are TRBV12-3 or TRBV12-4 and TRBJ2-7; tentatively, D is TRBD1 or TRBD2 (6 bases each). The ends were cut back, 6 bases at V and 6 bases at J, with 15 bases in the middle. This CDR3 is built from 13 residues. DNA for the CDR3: TGTGCCAGCAGGGGGGGCTTTAATCCCGAGCAGTACTTC. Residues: CASRGGFNPEQYF.

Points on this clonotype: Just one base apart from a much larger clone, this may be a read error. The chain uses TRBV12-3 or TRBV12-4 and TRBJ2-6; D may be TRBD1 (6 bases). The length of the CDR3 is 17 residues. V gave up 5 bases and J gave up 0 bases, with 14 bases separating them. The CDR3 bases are TGTGCCAGCAGTCCCGGGACATGGCTCTCTGGGGCCAACGTCCTGACTTTC. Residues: CASSPGTWLSGANVLTF.

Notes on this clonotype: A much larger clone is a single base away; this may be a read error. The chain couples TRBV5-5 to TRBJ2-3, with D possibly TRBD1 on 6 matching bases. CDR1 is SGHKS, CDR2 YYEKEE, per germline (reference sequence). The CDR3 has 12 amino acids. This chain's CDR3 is CATGQTTDTQNF. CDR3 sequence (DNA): TGTGCCACCGGACAGACCACAGATACGCAGAATTTT.

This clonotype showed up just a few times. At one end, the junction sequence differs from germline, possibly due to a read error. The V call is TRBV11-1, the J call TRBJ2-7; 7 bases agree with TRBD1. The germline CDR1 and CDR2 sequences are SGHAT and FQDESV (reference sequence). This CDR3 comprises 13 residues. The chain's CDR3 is CASTRQGTCEQYF. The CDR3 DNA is TGTGCCAGTACCCGACAGGGAACCTGCGAGCAATACTTC.

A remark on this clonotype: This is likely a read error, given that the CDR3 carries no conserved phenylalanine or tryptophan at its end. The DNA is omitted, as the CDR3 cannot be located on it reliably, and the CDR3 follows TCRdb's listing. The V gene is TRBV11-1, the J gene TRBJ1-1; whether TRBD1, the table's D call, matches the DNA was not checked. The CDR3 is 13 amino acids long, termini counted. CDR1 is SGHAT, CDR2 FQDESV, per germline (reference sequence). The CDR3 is CASSLRRTAESFI.

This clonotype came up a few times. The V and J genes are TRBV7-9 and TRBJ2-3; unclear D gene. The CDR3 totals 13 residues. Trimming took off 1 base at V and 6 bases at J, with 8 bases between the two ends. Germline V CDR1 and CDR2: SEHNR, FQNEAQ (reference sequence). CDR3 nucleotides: TGTGCCAGCAGCTTAGGGAACGGGGATACGCAGTATTTT. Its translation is CASSLGNGDTQYF.

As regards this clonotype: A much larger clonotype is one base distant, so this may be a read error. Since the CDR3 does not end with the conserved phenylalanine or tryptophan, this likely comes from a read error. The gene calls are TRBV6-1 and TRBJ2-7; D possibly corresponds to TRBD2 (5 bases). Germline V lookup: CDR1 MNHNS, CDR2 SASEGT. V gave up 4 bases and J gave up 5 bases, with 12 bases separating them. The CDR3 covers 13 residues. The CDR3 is CASSAPGTHEQYS. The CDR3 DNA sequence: TGTGCCAGCAGTGCCCCGGGAACCCACGAGCAGTACTCC.

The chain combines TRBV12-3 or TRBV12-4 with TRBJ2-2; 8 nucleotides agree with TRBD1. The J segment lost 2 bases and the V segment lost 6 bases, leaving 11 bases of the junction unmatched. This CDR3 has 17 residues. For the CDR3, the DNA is TGTGCCAGCAGCCACCAATCCGGGACAGGAAACACCGGGGAGCTGTTTTTT. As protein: CASSHQSGTGNTGELFF.

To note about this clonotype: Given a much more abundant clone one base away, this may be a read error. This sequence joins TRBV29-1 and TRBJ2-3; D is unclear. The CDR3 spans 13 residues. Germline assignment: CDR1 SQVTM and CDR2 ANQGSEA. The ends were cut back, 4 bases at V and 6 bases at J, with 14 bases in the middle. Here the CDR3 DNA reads TGCAGCGTTGGAGACGCCCTAGGGGATACGCAGTATTTT. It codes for CSVGDALGDTQYF.

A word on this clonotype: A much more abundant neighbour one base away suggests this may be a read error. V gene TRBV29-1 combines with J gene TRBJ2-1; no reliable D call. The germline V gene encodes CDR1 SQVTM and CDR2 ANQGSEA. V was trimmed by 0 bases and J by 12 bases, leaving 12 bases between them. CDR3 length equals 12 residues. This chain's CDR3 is CSVEENSDGQFF. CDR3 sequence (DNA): TGCAGCGTTGAAGAAAACAGCGATGGGCAGTTCTTC.

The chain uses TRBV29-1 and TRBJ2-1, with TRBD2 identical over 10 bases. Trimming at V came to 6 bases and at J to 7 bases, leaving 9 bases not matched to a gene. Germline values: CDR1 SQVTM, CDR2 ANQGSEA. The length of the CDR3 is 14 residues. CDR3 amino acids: CSVGIAGGGNEQFF. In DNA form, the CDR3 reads TGCAGCGTGGGCATAGCGGGAGGTGGGAATGAGCAGTTCTTC.

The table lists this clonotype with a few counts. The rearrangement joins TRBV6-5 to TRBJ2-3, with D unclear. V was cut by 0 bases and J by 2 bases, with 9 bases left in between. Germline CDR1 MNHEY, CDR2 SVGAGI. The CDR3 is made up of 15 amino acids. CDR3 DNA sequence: TGTGCCAGCAGTTACTCTCGGCACCTCACAGATACGCAGTATTTT. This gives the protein CASSYSRHLTDTQYF.

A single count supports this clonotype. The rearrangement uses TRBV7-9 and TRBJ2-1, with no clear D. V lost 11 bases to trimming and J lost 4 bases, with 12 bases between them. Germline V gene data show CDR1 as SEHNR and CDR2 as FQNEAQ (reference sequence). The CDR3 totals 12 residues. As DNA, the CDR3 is TGTGCCGCCTCAGATATTTACAATGAGCAGTTCTTC. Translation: CAASDIYNEQFF.